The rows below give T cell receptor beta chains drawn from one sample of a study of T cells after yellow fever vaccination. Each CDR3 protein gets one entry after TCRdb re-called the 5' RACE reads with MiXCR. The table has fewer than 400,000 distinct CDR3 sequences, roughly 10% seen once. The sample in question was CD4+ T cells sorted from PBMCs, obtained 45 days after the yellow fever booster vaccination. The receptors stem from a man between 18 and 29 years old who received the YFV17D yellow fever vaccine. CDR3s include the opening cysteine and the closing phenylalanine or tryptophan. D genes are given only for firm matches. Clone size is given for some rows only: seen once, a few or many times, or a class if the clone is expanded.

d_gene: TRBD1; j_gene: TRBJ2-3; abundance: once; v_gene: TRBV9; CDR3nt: TGTGCCAGCAGCCCCGGGACAGGGTTCACAGATACGCAGTATTTT; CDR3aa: CASSPGTGFTDTQYF
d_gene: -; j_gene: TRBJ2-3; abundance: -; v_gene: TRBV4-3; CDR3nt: TGCGCCAGCAGCCAAGTGAGGGCGCCCACAGATACGCAGTATTTT; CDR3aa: CASSQVRAPTDTQYF
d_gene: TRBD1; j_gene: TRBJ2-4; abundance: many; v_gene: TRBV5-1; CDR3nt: TGCGCCAGCAGCGACACAGGGGTGGCCAAAAACATTCAGTACTTC; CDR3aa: CASSDTGVAKNIQYF
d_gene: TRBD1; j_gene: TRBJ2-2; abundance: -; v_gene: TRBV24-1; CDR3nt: TGTGCCACCGGGGACAGACAGGTTAACACCGGGGAGCTGTTTTTT; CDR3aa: CATGDRQVNTGELFF
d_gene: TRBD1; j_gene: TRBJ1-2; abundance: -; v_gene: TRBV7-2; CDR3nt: TGTGCCAGCAGCTTGCCGGGACAGGGGACATTTGGCTACACCTTC; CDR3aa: CASSLPGQGTFGYTF
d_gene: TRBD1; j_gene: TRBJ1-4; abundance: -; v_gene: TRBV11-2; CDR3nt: TGTGCCAGCAGCTCCTTCGGACAGGGCCTAAGACTGTTTTTT; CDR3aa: CASSSFGQGLRLFF
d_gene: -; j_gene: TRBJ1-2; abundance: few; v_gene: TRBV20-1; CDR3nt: TGCAGTGCTAGTCAATATGGCTACACCTTC; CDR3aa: CSASQYGYTF
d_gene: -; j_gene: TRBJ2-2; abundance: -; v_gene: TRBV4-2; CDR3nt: TGTGCCAGCAGCCAAGATTGGACATCCACCGGGGAGCTGTTTTTT; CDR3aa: CASSQDWTSTGELFF
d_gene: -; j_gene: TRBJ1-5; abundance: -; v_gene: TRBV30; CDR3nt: TGTGCCTGGAGTACCGGGACATCGGGAAATCAGCCCCAGCATTTT; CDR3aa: CAWSTGTSGNQPQHF
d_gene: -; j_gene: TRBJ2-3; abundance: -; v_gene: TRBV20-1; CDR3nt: TGCAGTGCCCAACGCGGGGGCGGTGGAGATACGCAGTATTTT; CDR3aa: CSAQRGGGGDTQYF
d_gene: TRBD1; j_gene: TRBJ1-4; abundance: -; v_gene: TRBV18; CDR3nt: TGTGCCAGCTCACCATTGCAGGGGGCTAATGAAAAACTGTTTTTT; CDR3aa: CASSPLQGANEKLFF
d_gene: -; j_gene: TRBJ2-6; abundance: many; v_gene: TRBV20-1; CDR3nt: TGCAGTGCCATCCGGACAGAGGGGGCCAACGTCCTGACTTTC; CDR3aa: CSAIRTEGANVLTF
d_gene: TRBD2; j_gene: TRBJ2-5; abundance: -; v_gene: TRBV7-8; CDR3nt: TGTGCCAGCAGCTTAGGGCGGGGGGTCCGGGAGACCCAGTACTTC; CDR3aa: CASSLGRGVRETQYF
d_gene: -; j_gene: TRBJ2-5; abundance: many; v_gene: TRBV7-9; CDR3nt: TGTGCCAGCAGCTTATGGGTAGGGGAGACCCAGTACTTC; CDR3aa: CASSLWVGETQYF
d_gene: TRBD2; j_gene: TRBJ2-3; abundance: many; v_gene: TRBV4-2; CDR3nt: TGTGCCAGCAGCCAAGATTCATGGCGGGGGGGAGATACGCAGTATTTT; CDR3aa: CASSQDSWRGGDTQYF
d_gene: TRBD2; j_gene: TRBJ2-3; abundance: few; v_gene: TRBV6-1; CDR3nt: TGTGCCACCCGTATCGGGGGGGGCACAGATACGCAGTATTTT; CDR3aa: CATRIGGGTDTQYF
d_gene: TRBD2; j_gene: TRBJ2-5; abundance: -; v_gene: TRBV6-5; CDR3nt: TGTGCCAGCAGTTACTCACTAGCGGGGGCGGAGAGGGTGGCCCAGTACTTC; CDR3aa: CASSYSLAGAERVAQYF
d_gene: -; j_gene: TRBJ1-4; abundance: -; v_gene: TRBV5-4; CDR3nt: TGTGCCAGCAGCGCCTACGGGGTTAATGAAAAACTGTTTTTT; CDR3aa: CASSAYGVNEKLFF
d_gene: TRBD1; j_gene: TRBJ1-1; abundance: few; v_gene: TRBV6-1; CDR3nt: TGTGCCAGCGCCTGGACAGGAAACACTGAAGCTTTCTTT; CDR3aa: CASAWTGNTEAFF
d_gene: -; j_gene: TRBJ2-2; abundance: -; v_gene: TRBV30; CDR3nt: TGTGCCTGGAGGCTAACAGGGAACCACGGGGAGCTGTTTTTT; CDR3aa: CAWRLTGNHGELFF
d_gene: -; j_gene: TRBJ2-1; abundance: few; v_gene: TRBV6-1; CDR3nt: TGTGCCAGCATTTTGCTAGAATCCCAGCAGTTCTTC; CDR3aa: CASILLESQQFF
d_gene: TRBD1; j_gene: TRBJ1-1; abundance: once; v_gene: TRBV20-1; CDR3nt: TGCAGTGCTTTGACAGGGCGGGGTGAAGCTTTCTTT; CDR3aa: CSALTGRGEAFF
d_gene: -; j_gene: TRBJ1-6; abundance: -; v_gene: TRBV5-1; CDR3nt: TGCGCCAGCAGATCCGAAAATTCACCCCTCCACTTT; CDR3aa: CASRSENSPLHF
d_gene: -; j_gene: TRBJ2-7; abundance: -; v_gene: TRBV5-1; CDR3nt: TGCGCCAGCAAGGGGTTCGGGTCGGGCTCCTACGAGCAGTACTTC; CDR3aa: CASKGFGSGSYEQYF
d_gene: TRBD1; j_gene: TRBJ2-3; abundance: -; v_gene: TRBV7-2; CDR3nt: TGTGCCAGCAGCTTAGATCAGGGGGCGAGGCATTTT; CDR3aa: CASSLDQGARHF
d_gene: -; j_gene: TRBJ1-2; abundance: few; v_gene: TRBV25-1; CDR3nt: TGTGCCAGCAGTGAACAAGGGGATACCTATGGCTACACCTTC; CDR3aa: CASSEQGDTYGYTF
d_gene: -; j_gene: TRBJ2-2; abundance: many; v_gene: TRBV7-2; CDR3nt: TGTGCCAGCACCCTCAGCCCCCAGAGCGGGGAGCTGTTTTTT; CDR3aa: CASTLSPQSGELFF
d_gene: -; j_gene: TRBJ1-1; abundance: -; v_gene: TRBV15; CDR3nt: TGTGCCACCAGCCCTCTAAGGGGGACGGATGAAGCTTTCTTT; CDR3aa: CATSPLRGTDEAFF
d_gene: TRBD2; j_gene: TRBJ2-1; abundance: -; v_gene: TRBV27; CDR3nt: TGTGCCAGCAGTCCTGGGCGGGGGGTAGATGAGCAGTTCTTC; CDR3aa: CASSPGRGVDEQFF
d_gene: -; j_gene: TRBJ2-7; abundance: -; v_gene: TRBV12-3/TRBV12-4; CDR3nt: TGTGCCAGCAGGGACGACGGCGCCTACGAGCAGTACTTC; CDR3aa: CASRDDGAYEQYF
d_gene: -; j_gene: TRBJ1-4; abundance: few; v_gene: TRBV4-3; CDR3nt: TGCGCCAGCAGCCAAGATGTGCCAGGTACCAGGGATGAAAAACTGTTTTTT; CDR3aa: CASSQDVPGTRDEKLFF
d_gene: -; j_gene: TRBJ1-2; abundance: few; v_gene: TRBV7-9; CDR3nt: TGTGCCAGCAGCTTAGGACGAAGGGGCTATGGCTACACCTTC; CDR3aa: CASSLGRRGYGYTF
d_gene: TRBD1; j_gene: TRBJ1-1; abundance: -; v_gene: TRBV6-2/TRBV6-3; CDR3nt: TGTGCCACCCCAGGGGGGACAGGGGAATTGAACACTGAAGCTTTCTTT; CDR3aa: CATPGGTGELNTEAFF
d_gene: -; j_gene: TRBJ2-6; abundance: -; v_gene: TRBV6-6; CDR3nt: TGTGCCAGCAGTTACGGGGAACAGGCTGGGGCCAACGTCCTGACTTTC; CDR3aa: CASSYGEQAGANVLTF
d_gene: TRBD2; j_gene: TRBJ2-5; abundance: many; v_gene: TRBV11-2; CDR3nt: TGTGCCAGCAGCTTAATGAGCCTAGCGGATCGGGCCCAGTACTTC; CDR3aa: CASSLMSLADRAQYF
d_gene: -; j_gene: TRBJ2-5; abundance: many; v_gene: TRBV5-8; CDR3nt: TGTGCCAGCCGGGGTCAAGAGACCCAGTACTTC; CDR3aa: CASRGQETQYF
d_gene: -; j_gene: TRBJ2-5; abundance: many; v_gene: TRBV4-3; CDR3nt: TGCGCCAGCAGCCAAGATATGAGGGGCCAAGAGACCCAGTACTTC; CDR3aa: CASSQDMRGQETQYF
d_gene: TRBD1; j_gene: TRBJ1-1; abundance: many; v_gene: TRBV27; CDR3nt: TGTGCCAGCAGTTTACGGGACAGGGGGATGCCTGAAGCTTTCTTT; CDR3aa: CASSLRDRGMPEAFF